The entry below describes one T cell receptor beta chain. Its specificity is unknown. Preparation of TCR beta libraries was done by quantitative 5'-RACE with molecular barcodes. TCRdb passed the 5' RACE reads through MiXCR, listing each CDR3 protein once. The profile shows hundreds of thousands of distinct CDR3 sequences, approximately 17% of them singletons. This entry belongs to a study of CD8 T cells in ankylosing spondylitis. The study, taken as a whole, reports: Some motif variants were previously reported in reactive arthritis synovial fluid and blood. CD8+ cells made up the disease-linked clones, which were relatively rare in peripheral blood. Disease-linked clones reportedly concentrated significantly in matched ankylosing spondylitis synovial fluid. The study identified a TCR beta motif of roughly eight highly homologous variants that appeared characteristic of ankylosing spondylitis blood.

This CDR3 has 11 residues. CDR1 is MDHEN and CDR2 is SYDVKM in the germline V gene. V lost 6 bases and J lost 6, with 9 bases in between. Sequenced sample: blood, either unsorted or a sorted T cell fraction (not recorded which). The chain joins TRBV28 to TRBJ2-7, with D perhaps matching TRBD2 (5 bases). This TCR derives from a male donor with ankylosing spondylitis. The CDR3 region is CASSPRGEQYF. CDR3 bases: TGTGCCAGCAGCCCTCGGGGCGAGCAGTACTTC.